Following are 9 T cell receptor beta chains from one sample sequenced in a study of blood T cells in healthy people across ages. A second PCR, run for roughly 6 to 11 cycles, used a sample-barcoded 5' primer plus a J-beta primer mix. Via MiXCR, TCRdb re-called the 5' RACE reads, giving one row per CDR3 protein. The profile shows approximately 760,000 distinct CDR3 sequences, roughly 25% of them singletons. These data also featured in a second study, about T cells of mothers and their children.

Input material: blood. The source of these receptors is a boy younger than 18 in good health.

This clonotype was seen a handful of times. The chain couples TRBV6-2 or TRBV6-3 to TRBJ2-5, with a possible D match to TRBD2 (6 bases). The end of the DNA fits TRBJ2-1 better, so the J call may be wrong. Germline V gene data show CDR1 as MNHEY and CDR2 as SVGEGT. The CDR3 totals 13 residues. For the CDR3, the DNA is TGTGCCAGCAGTTACGGCGGGGTCAATGAGCAGTTCTTC. Its protein product is CASSYGGVNEQFF.

The genes are TRBV12-3 or TRBV12-4 and TRBJ2-1; 7 bases match TRBD1. Matching the DNA end better, TRBJ2-5 makes the J call doubtful. CDR3 length: 14 amino acids. The CDR3 loop reads CASSPGTDTETQYF. Here the CDR3 DNA reads TGTGCCAGCAGTCCAGGGACAGACACAGAGACCCAGTACTTC.

The chain joins TRBV10-3 to TRBJ1-6; 9 bases fit TRBD1. The CDR3 contains 14 residues. V dropped 5 bases and J dropped 8; count of bases not matched to a gene: 4. Per germline, CDR1 ENHRY and CDR2 SYGVKD. The CDR3 sequence: CAISPQGADSPLHF. The CDR3 nucleotides read TGTGCCATCAGTCCACAGGGGGCGGATTCACCCCTCCACTTT.

The gene calls are TRBV20-1 and TRBJ1-1; D possibly corresponds to TRBD1 (6 bases). V lost 5 bases and J lost 0, with 13 bases in between. The CDR3 length is 14 residues. Germline lookup yields CDR1 DFQATT and CDR2 SNEGSKA (reference sequence). This chain's CDR3 is CSAYKDSLNTEAFF. CDR3 DNA: TGCAGTGCTTACAAGGACAGCCTGAACACTGAAGCTTTCTTT.

The V call is TRBV21-1, the J call TRBJ2-5; the table calls TRBD1, which could not be checked here. TRBV21-1 is described as a pseudogene. CDR3 length: 15 residues. This CDR3 reads CASSKRGTGGRTQYF. The CDR3 DNA follows: TGTGCCAGCAGCAAAAGGGGGACAGGGGGCCGAACCCAGTACTTC.

This clonotype appeared a few times. The V and J genes are TRBV4-1 and TRBJ2-2; tentatively, D is TRBD2 (6 bases). CDR1 and CDR2 from the germline V gene are MGHRA and YSYEKL. Trimming left V 5 bases short and J 1 base short, with 14 bases between. The CDR3 extends over 16 amino acids. CDR3 bases: TGCGCCAGCAGCAATAGCCGGGACTTGAACACCGGGGAGCTGTTTTTT. This codes for CASSNSRDLNTGELFF.

The sample holds a few counts of this clonotype. The chain employs TRBV15 and TRBJ2-2; D gene uncertain. CDR1 LNHNV and CDR2 YYDKDF come from the germline V gene (reference sequence). The CDR3 totals 13 residues. Trimming cost V 0 bases and J 5 bases, with 4 bases left between them. CDR3 amino acids: CATSRDVTGELFF. For the CDR3, the DNA is TGTGCCACCAGCAGAGATGTAACCGGGGAGCTGTTTTTT. Looking up the rest from reference TRBV15 and TRBJ2-2 gives the full variable domain: DAMVIQNPRYQVTQFGKPVTLSCSQTLNHNVMYWYQQKSSQAPKLLFHYYDKDFNNEADTPDNFQSRRPNTSFCFLDIRSPGLGDTAMYLCATSRDVTGELFFGEGSRLTVL.

This clonotype was picked up a small number of times. The V call is TRBV7-4, the J call TRBJ1-2, with 9 positions matching TRBD1. The J segment lost 7 bases and the V segment lost 2 bases, leaving 5 bases of the junction unmatched. Germline V gene sequence: CDR1 SGHVT, CDR2 SQSDAQ. CDR3 length equals 14 residues. CDR3 sequence reads: CASSLLGQGRGYTF. CDR3 DNA sequence: TGTGCCAGCAGCTTATTGGGACAGGGTCGTGGCTACACCTTC.

V is TRBV12-3 or TRBV12-4 and J is TRBJ1-5; D call uncertain. The CDR3 is 13 amino acids. Trimming removed 5 bases at V and 7 bases at J, with 12 bases between. CDR3 DNA: TGTGCCAGCAGTGCTACTGGAGGACAGCCCCAGCATTTT. It codes for CASSATGGQPQHF.